This entry concerns a single T cell receptor (beta chain). In this sample, this clonotype turned up many times. Its antigen is not yet known. The sample holds no much larger clone one base away, and base qualities are not on file. Unmatched junction bases come to 3, with V trimmed by 2 bases and J by 4 bases. Sequences SGHDT (CDR1) and YYEEEE (CDR2) are obtained from the germline V gene. Including the terminal cysteine and phenylalanine, the CDR3 comprises 14 residues. The entry retains the CDR3 DNA only, 42 bases that are in frame from base 1. To demonstrate the VDJtools post-analysis software, the study profiled TCR beta repertoires from the peripheral blood of 10 to 15 young patients with multiple sclerosis. The multiple sclerosis patients were children and adolescents ranging in age from roughly 6 to 15 years. The data were obtained in a study of post-analysis software for immune sequencing data (dated by TCRdb to 2013 to 2016). Background on the whole study: Relapsing-remitting, secondary progressive and progressive-relapsing multiple sclerosis were recorded as disease courses, and subtype annotation was lacking for some patients. The patient repertoires were compared against 11 previously published healthy control repertoires obtained from donors aged about 6 to 28 years. A subset of samples was prepared in parallel using single-end sample barcoding, then pooled and co-amplified after Illumina adapter ligation.

The receptor library was made with PCR. The data were produced on an Illumina HiSeq 2500. Unique molecular identifiers were incorporated into TCR beta cDNA libraries to reduce PCR and sequencing biases. Every 1 to 10 million input T cells yielded roughly 0.5 million cDNA molecules, meaning each molecule approximated one T cell. Patient libraries were prepared and sequenced with the same protocol used for the earlier healthy control dataset. Within a given batch, samples were prepared together, multiplexed and sequenced on the same HiSeq lane. As for the original processing: Raw barcoded reads were processed with MIGEC, and single-read molecular identifier groups were discarded before consensus assembly and CDR3 extraction. Clonotype tables were post-analysed with VDJtools, normalizing diversity by down-sampling all datasets to the smallest sample size. In repertoire overlap clustering, CDR3 amino acid sequences, but not nucleotide sequences, were matched to correct batch-related cross-sample contamination. TCRdb handled the public reads itself, with Q25 trimming in fastp and clone calling in MiXCR, and kept productive beta chains. Each CDR3 protein gets just one entry, which takes the most common genes and DNA from the rows behind it. These V and J calls are TCRdb output, not the study's own analysis. This sample comprises some 700,000 distinct CDR3 sequences, 55% to 70% of them detected only once. The ten largest clonotypes hold approximately 11% of the sample.

On the study overall, not on this receptor specifically: Significantly lower normalized Chao1 diversity was found in multiple sclerosis patients than in controls, suggesting substantial peripheral T-cell clonal expansion. The control group was slightly older than the multiple sclerosis patient group. Strong co-clustering of samples prepared in the same batch was shown by direct clustering with F measure, prompting a batch-effect correction. Patients showed significantly higher frequencies than controls for a handful of TRBV segments, among them TRBV5-6, TRBV5-1 and TRBV20-1.

Specimen: blood. The receptor comes from a girl aged 2 to 9 with multiple sclerosis. Recombination joined TRBV5-6 with TRBJ2-1; TRBD2 agrees with 7 junctional bases. The base sequence is TGTGCCAGCAGCTTCGGAGCGGGGTACAATGAGCAGTTCTTC. Its product reads: CASSFGAGYNEQFF.